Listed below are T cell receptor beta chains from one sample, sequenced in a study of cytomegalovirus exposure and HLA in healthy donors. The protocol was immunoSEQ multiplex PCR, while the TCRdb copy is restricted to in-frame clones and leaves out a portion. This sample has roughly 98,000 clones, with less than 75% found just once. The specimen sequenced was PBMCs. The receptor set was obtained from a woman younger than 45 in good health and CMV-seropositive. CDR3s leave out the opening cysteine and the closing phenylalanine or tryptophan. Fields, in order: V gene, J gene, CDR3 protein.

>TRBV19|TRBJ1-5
ASSTRTRQGNQPQH
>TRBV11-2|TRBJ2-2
ASSLRQGTVGELF
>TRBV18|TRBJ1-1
ASSLLDRDGAF
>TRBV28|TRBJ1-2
ASTPGGQGASNYGYT
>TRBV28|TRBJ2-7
ASTSGAYEQY
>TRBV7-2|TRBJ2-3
ASSLGVNPDTQY
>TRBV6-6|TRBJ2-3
ATYDRVTDTQY
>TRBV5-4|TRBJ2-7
ASSTGLAGHEQY
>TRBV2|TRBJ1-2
ASSGQGLDGYT
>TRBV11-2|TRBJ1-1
ASSLLSRAEAF
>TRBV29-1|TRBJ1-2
SVGEGDGYT
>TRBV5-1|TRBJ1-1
ASSSGQAWPGKLNTEAF
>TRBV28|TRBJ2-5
ASSPLVDIYQETQY
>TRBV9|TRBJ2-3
ASSVGAGGRDTQY
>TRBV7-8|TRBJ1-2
ASSPRQGDGYT
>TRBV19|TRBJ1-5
ASSFREINQPQH
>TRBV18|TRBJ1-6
ASSKLDRNSPLH
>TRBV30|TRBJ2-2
AWKSDYPGELF
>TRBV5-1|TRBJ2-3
ASSPGTSGTDTQY
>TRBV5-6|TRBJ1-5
ASSSTIGVINQPQH
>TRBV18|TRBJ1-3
ASSPPGQGNTIY
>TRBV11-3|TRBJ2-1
ASSLGSGGPYNEQF
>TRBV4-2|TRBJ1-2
ASSQGPGGNYGYT
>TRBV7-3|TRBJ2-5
ASSLDRIIQETQY
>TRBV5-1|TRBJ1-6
ASSLVPQGSNSPLH
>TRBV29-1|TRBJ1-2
SVVQGYYGYT
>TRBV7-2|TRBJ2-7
ASSAGVSVPYEQY
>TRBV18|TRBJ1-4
ASSPGQNNEKLF
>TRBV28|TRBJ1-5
ASSRGWSQPQH
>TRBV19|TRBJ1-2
ASSIVFPREHGYT
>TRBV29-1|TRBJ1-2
SVEDQGGYGYT
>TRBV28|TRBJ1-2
ASSLLAGQGGSGYT
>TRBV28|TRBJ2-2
ASSLGRTTSGELF
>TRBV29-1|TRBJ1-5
SVEDPTGPNQPRH
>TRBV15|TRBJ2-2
ATSRGDGDTGELF
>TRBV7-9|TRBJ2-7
ASSFYNYEQY
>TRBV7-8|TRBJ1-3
ASSLHSEISGNTIY
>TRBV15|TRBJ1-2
ATSRDVAGLYGYT
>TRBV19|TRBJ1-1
ASTLQGAHTEAF
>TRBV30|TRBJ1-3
AWSGRPGQGSGNTIY
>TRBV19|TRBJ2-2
ASIDRARTGELF
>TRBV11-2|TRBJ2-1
ASSLTGAEQF
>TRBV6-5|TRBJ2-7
ASSRGGYEQY
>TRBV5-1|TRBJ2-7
ASSFGRDEQY
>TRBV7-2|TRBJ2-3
ASSQTGTDTQY
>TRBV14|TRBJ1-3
ASSPRLTSGNTIY
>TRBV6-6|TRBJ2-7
ASSYGAEFYEQY
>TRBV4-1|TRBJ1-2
ASSLKVGTGGAYGYP